A selection of T cell receptor beta chains follows, all from one sample in a study of cytomegalovirus exposure and HLA in healthy donors. This table comes from immunoSEQ multiplex PCR, and its TCRdb copy is limited to in-frame clones, with some not included. The sample yields roughly 130,000 clones, roughly two thirds seen once. Sequenced: PBMCs. The receptors come from a woman between 35 and 50 years old in good health and CMV-seronegative. Both conserved end residues are part of each CDR3. Fields, in order: J gene, D gene, clone size, V gene, CDR3 DNA, CDR3 protein. The D gene is left open where the match is weak. Part of the rows lack a size; the others show once, few, many or a class for expanded clones.

j_call: TRBJ1-5
d_call: NA
clone_size: few
v_call: TRBV2
cdr3_nt: TGTGCCAGCAGGGGGGAAAGGGACATCACGCCCCAGCATTTT
cdr3_aa: CASRGERDITPQHF

j_call: TRBJ1-2
d_call: NA
clone_size: NA
v_call: TRBV19
cdr3_nt: TGTGCCAGTAGTCGGGATGAGGGCTATGGCTACACCTTC
cdr3_aa: CASSRDEGYGYTF

j_call: TRBJ2-1
d_call: NA
clone_size: NA
v_call: TRBV7-2
cdr3_nt: TGTGCCAGCCGCACGGGCGGGGGCGTCTACAATGAGCAGTTCTTC
cdr3_aa: CASRTGGGVYNEQFF

j_call: TRBJ2-3
d_call: TRBD1
clone_size: NA
v_call: TRBV29-1
cdr3_nt: TGCAGCGTTAGGACAGGGCCGGATACGCAGTATTTT
cdr3_aa: CSVRTGPDTQYF

j_call: TRBJ2-2
d_call: TRBD1
clone_size: once
v_call: TRBV4-1
cdr3_nt: TGCGCCAGCAGCCAAGATGCCCTCAAAAGGGGGCTCACCGGGGAGCTGTTTTTT
cdr3_aa: CASSQDALKRGLTGELFF

j_call: TRBJ1-1
d_call: NA
clone_size: NA
v_call: TRBV7-3
cdr3_nt: TGTGCCAGCAGCCAAAGTAACGGGGACACTGAAGCTTTCTTT
cdr3_aa: CASSQSNGDTEAFF

j_call: TRBJ1-4
d_call: NA
clone_size: NA
v_call: TRBV6-5
cdr3_nt: TGTGCCAGCAGTGAAAACAGCAGTGAAAAACTGTTTTTT
cdr3_aa: CASSENSSEKLFF

j_call: TRBJ1-4
d_call: TRBD1
clone_size: NA
v_call: TRBV7-9
cdr3_nt: TGTGCCAGCAGCGTGGGGACAGCGGAAAATGAAAAACTGTTTTTT
cdr3_aa: CASSVGTAENEKLFF

j_call: TRBJ1-3
d_call: NA
clone_size: once
v_call: TRBV6-5
cdr3_nt: TGTGCCAGCAGTTACTCCAGAACCCTAAACACCATATATTTT
cdr3_aa: CASSYSRTLNTIYF

j_call: TRBJ2-7
d_call: TRBD1
clone_size: few
v_call: TRBV5-6
cdr3_nt: TGTGCCAGCAGCTTGGCCACAGGGGGCGAGCAGTACTTC
cdr3_aa: CASSLATGGEQYF

j_call: TRBJ1-3
d_call: NA
clone_size: NA
v_call: TRBV5-8
cdr3_nt: TGTGCCAGCAGCCCCCGGACAGTCTCTGGAAACACCATATATTTT
cdr3_aa: CASSPRTVSGNTIYF

j_call: TRBJ1-2
d_call: NA
clone_size: few
v_call: TRBV9
cdr3_nt: TGTGCCAGCAGCGTAGGGGGAGGGGACTATGGCTACACCTTC
cdr3_aa: CASSVGGGDYGYTF

j_call: TRBJ2-3
d_call: NA
clone_size: NA
v_call: TRBV7-8
cdr3_nt: TGTGCCAGCAGCTATAGATTTAGCACAGATACGCAGTATTTT
cdr3_aa: CASSYRFSTDTQYF

j_call: TRBJ1-1
d_call: TRBD1
clone_size: NA
v_call: TRBV7-9
cdr3_nt: TGTGCCAGCAGCCCTGACAGGGGTATCGAAGCTTTCTTT
cdr3_aa: CASSPDRGIEAFF

j_call: TRBJ2-1
d_call: TRBD2
clone_size: NA
v_call: TRBV27
cdr3_nt: TGTGCCAGCAGCCGCGCGGGACTAGCGGAAGACCAGCAGTTCTTC
cdr3_aa: CASSRAGLAEDQQFF

j_call: TRBJ1-1
d_call: NA
clone_size: few
v_call: TRBV28
cdr3_nt: TGTGCCAGCAGATTCCAGGGGAACACTGAAGCTTTCTTT
cdr3_aa: CASRFQGNTEAFF

j_call: TRBJ1-5
d_call: NA
clone_size: NA
v_call: TRBV6-1
cdr3_nt: TGTGCCAGCAGTGAAAACTCACCCCATCAGCCCCAGCATTTT
cdr3_aa: CASSENSPHQPQHF

j_call: TRBJ1-6
d_call: NA
clone_size: NA
v_call: TRBV5-1
cdr3_nt: TGCGCCAGCAGCTCGGACAGCGTAGGTTCACCCCTCCACTTT
cdr3_aa: CASSSDSVGSPLHF

j_call: TRBJ1-5
d_call: NA
clone_size: NA
v_call: TRBV7-8
cdr3_nt: TGTGCCAGCAGCTCGAGCCCTAATCAGCCCCAGCATTTT
cdr3_aa: CASSSSPNQPQHF

j_call: TRBJ1-3
d_call: NA
clone_size: NA
v_call: TRBV7-9
cdr3_nt: TGTGCCAGCAGCCCTAAGATCCGGGTTGGAAACACCATATATTTT
cdr3_aa: CASSPKIRVGNTIYF

j_call: TRBJ2-1
d_call: NA
clone_size: NA
v_call: TRBV9
cdr3_nt: TGTGCCAGCAGCGTTACAACAGGGTTAGAAGTCGATGAGCAGTTCTTC
cdr3_aa: CASSVTTGLEVDEQFF

j_call: TRBJ1-2
d_call: TRBD1
clone_size: NA
v_call: TRBV4-1
cdr3_nt: TGCGCCAGCAGCCAAGATCACGGGACAGATGGCTACACCTTC
cdr3_aa: CASSQDHGTDGYTF

j_call: TRBJ2-7
d_call: TRBD1
clone_size: NA
v_call: TRBV18
cdr3_nt: TGTGCCAGCTCACCTTCGTCACAGGGGTCATCCTACGAGCAGTACTTC
cdr3_aa: CASSPSSQGSSYEQYF

j_call: TRBJ1-4
d_call: TRBD1
clone_size: once
v_call: TRBV4-2
cdr3_nt: TGTGCCAGCAGCCAAGGGACAGGGTACAAGGAAAAACTGTTTTTT
cdr3_aa: CASSQGTGYKEKLFF

j_call: TRBJ1-6
d_call: TRBD1
clone_size: NA
v_call: TRBV4-1
cdr3_nt: TGCGCCAGCAGCCAAGATGAACGGACAGGGGATTCACCCCTCCACTTT
cdr3_aa: CASSQDERTGDSPLHF

j_call: TRBJ2-7
d_call: NA
clone_size: NA
v_call: TRBV6-1
cdr3_nt: TGTGCCAGCAGTGATGACAGGAGCTCCTACGAGCAGTACTTC
cdr3_aa: CASSDDRSSYEQYF

j_call: TRBJ1-5
d_call: NA
clone_size: NA
v_call: TRBV27
cdr3_nt: TGTGCCAGCAGTTTGGGCGAAGGAGGCAGTCAGCCCCAGCATTTT
cdr3_aa: CASSLGEGGSQPQHF

j_call: TRBJ1-6
d_call: NA
clone_size: NA
v_call: TRBV19
cdr3_nt: TGTGCCAGTAGTATCCAGGGGAATTCACCCCTCCACTTT
cdr3_aa: CASSIQGNSPLHF

j_call: TRBJ1-6
d_call: NA
clone_size: NA
v_call: TRBV4-1
cdr3_nt: TGCGCCAGCAGCCAAGATTCCGGGGGAGGGAAGAATTCACCCCTCCACTTT
cdr3_aa: CASSQDSGGGKNSPLHF

j_call: TRBJ2-3
d_call: NA
clone_size: NA
v_call: TRBV4-1
cdr3_nt: TGCGCCAGCAGCTCCCAGGACTGGGGGGCAGATACGCAGTATTTT
cdr3_aa: CASSSQDWGADTQYF

j_call: TRBJ2-5
d_call: NA
clone_size: once
v_call: TRBV7-3
cdr3_nt: TGTGCCAGCAGCTCGGGACAACAAGAGACCCAGTACTTC
cdr3_aa: CASSSGQQETQYF

j_call: TRBJ2-2
d_call: TRBD1
clone_size: NA
v_call: TRBV7-9
cdr3_nt: TGTGCCAGCGTTGACGGGACAGGGCTCAACACCGGGGAGCTGTTTTTT
cdr3_aa: CASVDGTGLNTGELFF

j_call: TRBJ2-1
d_call: NA
clone_size: NA
v_call: TRBV4-2
cdr3_nt: TGTGCCAGCAGCCGCGCGGGATTTGACCCACCGGGTGAGCAGTTCTTC
cdr3_aa: CASSRAGFDPPGEQFF

j_call: TRBJ1-2
d_call: NA
clone_size: NA
v_call: TRBV7-9
cdr3_nt: TGTGCCAGCAGCCAGATGGGGGGAGCTAACTATGGCTACACCTTC
cdr3_aa: CASSQMGGANYGYTF

j_call: TRBJ2-6
d_call: NA
clone_size: NA
v_call: TRBV10-3
cdr3_nt: TGTGCCATCACCCAAGGGGGAACTGGGGCCAACGTCCTGACTTTC
cdr3_aa: CAITQGGTGANVLTF

j_call: TRBJ1-1
d_call: TRBD1
clone_size: NA
v_call: TRBV5-1
cdr3_nt: TGCGCCAGCCGCGAACAGGGGGCGCGGGGCACTGAAGCTTTCTTT
cdr3_aa: CASREQGARGTEAFF

j_call: TRBJ2-1
d_call: NA
clone_size: NA
v_call: TRBV27
cdr3_nt: TGTGCCAGCAACCCCCCAGGCGCCTACAATGAGCAGTTCTTC
cdr3_aa: CASNPPGAYNEQFF

j_call: TRBJ1-6
d_call: NA
clone_size: NA
v_call: TRBV2
cdr3_nt: TGTGCCAGCAGTGAGCGCGGCAGGGGCTCCTATAATTCACCCCTCCACTTT
cdr3_aa: CASSERGRGSYNSPLHF

j_call: TRBJ2-3
d_call: NA
clone_size: NA
v_call: TRBV6-1
cdr3_nt: TGTGCCAGCGGTATGGGGGGGCGATCAGATACGCAGTATTTT
cdr3_aa: CASGMGGRSDTQYF

j_call: TRBJ2-5
d_call: TRBD2
clone_size: NA
v_call: TRBV7-2
cdr3_nt: TGTGCCAGCAGCTTAGATAGCGGGGGGGCGAAGACCCAGTACTTC
cdr3_aa: CASSLDSGGAKTQYF

j_call: TRBJ1-5
d_call: NA
clone_size: NA
v_call: TRBV4-1
cdr3_nt: TGCGCCAGCAGCCAAGCTTACGGTAGCAATCAGCCCCAGCATTTT
cdr3_aa: CASSQAYGSNQPQHF

j_call: TRBJ2-7
d_call: TRBD2
clone_size: NA
v_call: TRBV16
cdr3_nt: TGTGCCAGCAGCCAATCCCGTAGCGGGGGTGAGCAGTACTTC
cdr3_aa: CASSQSRSGGEQYF

j_call: TRBJ2-2
d_call: NA
clone_size: NA
v_call: TRBV5-6
cdr3_nt: TGTGCCAGCAGCTCTGAACTCGTCGCCGGGGAGCTGTTTTTT
cdr3_aa: CASSSELVAGELFF

j_call: TRBJ2-1
d_call: TRBD1
clone_size: few
v_call: TRBV6-5
cdr3_nt: TGTGCCGCAGGGACAGGACTCGACAATGAGCAGTTCTTC
cdr3_aa: CAAGTGLDNEQFF